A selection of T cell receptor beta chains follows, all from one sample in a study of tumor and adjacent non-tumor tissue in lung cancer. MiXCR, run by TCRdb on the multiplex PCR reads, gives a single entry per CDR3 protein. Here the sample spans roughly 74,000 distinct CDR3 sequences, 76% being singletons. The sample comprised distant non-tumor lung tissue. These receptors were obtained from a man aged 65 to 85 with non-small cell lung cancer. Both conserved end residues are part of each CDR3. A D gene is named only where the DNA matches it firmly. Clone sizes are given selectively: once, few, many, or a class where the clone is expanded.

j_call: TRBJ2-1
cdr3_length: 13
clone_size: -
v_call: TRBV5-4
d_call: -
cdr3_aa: CASSMTGTNEQFF
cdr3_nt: TGTGCCAGCAGCATGACTGGGACCAATGAGCAGTTCTTC

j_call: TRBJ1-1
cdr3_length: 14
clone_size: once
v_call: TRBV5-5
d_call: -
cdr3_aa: CTSNPDITNIEAFF
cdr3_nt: TGTACCAGCAACCCGGACATCACGAACATTGAAGCTTTCTTT

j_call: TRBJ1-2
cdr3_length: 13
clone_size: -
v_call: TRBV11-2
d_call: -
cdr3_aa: CASSLHRRGGYTF
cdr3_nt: TGTGCCAGCAGCTTACATAGGAGGGGTGGTTACACCTTC

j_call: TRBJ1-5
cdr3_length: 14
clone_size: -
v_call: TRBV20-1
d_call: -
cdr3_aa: CCDQMPGDNQSQHF
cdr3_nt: TGCTGTGATCAAATGCCCGGGGACAATCAGTCCCAGCATTTT

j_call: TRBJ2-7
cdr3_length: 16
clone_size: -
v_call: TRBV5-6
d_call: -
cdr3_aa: CGSSSVVRDRTYEQHF
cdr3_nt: TGTGGCAGCAGCTCCGTTGTCCGGGATAGGACCTACGAGCAGCACTTC

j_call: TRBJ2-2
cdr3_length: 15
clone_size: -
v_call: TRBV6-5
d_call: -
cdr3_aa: CASSFVTGNTGELFF
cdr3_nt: TGTGCCAGCAGCTTCGTGACAGGGAACACCGGGGAGCTGTTTTTT

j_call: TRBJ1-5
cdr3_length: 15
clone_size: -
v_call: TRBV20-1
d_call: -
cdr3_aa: CSDIKTGYSGQPQHF
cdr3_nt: TGCAGTGATATCAAAACAGGGTATAGTGGCCAGCCCCAGCATTTT

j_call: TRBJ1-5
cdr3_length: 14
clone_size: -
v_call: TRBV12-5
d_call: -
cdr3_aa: CVSGLTAGSQSQHF
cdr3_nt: TGTGTTAGTGGCCTTACCGCTGGCAGTCAGTCCCAACATTTT

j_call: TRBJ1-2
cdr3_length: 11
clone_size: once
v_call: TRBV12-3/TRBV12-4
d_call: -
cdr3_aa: CANSSVEGYTF
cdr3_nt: TGTGCCAATAGTTCAGTCGAAGGCTACACCTTC

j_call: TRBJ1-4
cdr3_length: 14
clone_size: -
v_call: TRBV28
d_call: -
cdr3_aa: CASRTGGAIEKLFF
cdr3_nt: TGTGCCAGTAGGACTGGTGGAGCTATTGAAAAACTGTTTTTT

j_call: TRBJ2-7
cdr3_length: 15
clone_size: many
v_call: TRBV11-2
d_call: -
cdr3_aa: CASSLDKGVPYEQYF
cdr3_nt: TGTGCCAGCAGCTTAGATAAGGGGGTCCCATACGAGCAGTACTTC

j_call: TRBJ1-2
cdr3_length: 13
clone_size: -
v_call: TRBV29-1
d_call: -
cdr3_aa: CSVLQTWAYGYTF
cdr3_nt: TGCAGCGTTCTCCAAACGTGGGCCTATGGCTACACCTTC